The 21 T cell receptor beta chains in this list originate from one sample, sequenced in a study of blood T cell repertoires in COVID-19. Measured with immunoSEQ multiplex PCR; TCRdb has only the in-frame clones, and not every one. The table shows about 190,000 clones, with more than 60% occurring only once. Sequenced sample: peripheral blood. The receptors derive from a man aged 50-60 years who had recovered from COVID-19.

The CDR3 sequence: CASRSGLAGNSRELFF. CDR3 bases: TGTGCCAGCAGATCCGGACTAGCCGGTAACTCCCGGGAGCTGTTTTTT. This chain links TRBV6-6 with TRBJ2-2; 8 bases line up with TRBD2. V was clipped by 6 bases and J by 9 bases; unmatched bases: 15. The CDR3 has 16 residues. Germline assignment: CDR1 MNHNY and CDR2 SVGAGI (reference sequence).

The chain recombines TRBV18 with TRBJ1-6, with D possibly being TRBD1 (5 bases). CDR1 and CDR2 from the germline V gene are KGHSH and LQKENI. The V end was cut by 4 bases, the J end by 0 bases, with 7 bases between. The CDR3 is made up of 15 amino acids. The CDR3 sequence is CASSRQSSYNSPLHF. As DNA, the CDR3 is TGTGCCAGCTCACGACAGAGCTCCTATAATTCACCCCTCCACTTT.

This chain joins TRBV11-1 and TRBJ2-5; 8 bases are shared with TRBD2. Germline lookup yields CDR1 SGHAT and CDR2 FQDESV (reference sequence). V lost 5 bases to trimming and J lost 5 bases; unmatched junction nucleotides: 13. The length of the CDR3 is 16 residues. CDR3 DNA: TGTGCCAGCAGCCGACACGGGGGGGGCAGCGGGGAGACCCAGTACTTC. It specifies CASSRHGGGSGETQYF.

The chain is built from TRBV28 and TRBJ1-2; a possible D gene is TRBD1 (6 bases). V lost 5 bases and J 3 bases, leaving 13 bases between the germline ends. The CDR3 extends over 14 amino acids. Per the germline V gene, CDR1 is MDHEN and CDR2 is SYDVKM. The DNA for the CDR3 is TGTGCCAGCAGTATCGAGGACAGTGACTATGGCTACACCTTC. Protein sequence: CASSIEDSDYGYTF.

This chain joins TRBV11-3 and TRBJ2-5; D remains unclear. V dropped 2 bases and J dropped 2 bases, with 9 bases sitting between them. Germline V gene lookup returns CDR1 SGHNT and CDR2 YENEEA. The CDR3 totals 14 residues. The CDR3 reads CASSLSAIQETQYF. CDR3 DNA: TGTGCCAGCAGCTTAAGCGCCATACAAGAGACCCAGTACTTC. The variable domain in full, completed from reference TRBV11-3 and TRBJ2-5, reads EAGVVQSPRYKIIEKKQPVAFWCNPISGHNTLYWYLQNLGQGPELLIRYENEEAVDDSQLPKDRFSAERLKGVDSTLKIQPAELGDSAVYLCASSLSAIQETQYFGPGTRLLVL.

This chain joins TRBV5-1 and TRBJ2-7; 8 nucleotides line up with TRBD1. CDR1 SGHRS and CDR2 YFSETQ come from the germline V gene. The CDR3 spans 14 residues. The ends lost 0 bases at V and 6 bases at J; junction bases unmatched: 5. CDR3 residues: CASSLDRGSSEQYF. In nucleotides, the CDR3 is TGCGCCAGCAGCTTGGACAGGGGGAGCTCCGAGCAGTACTTC.

The chain joins TRBV2 to TRBJ2-7; the D is unclear. The germline CDR1 and CDR2 sequences are SNHLY and FYNNEI. The V end was cut by 3 bases, the J end by 6 bases, with 12 bases between. The CDR3 runs to 13 residues. The CDR3 coding sequence is TGTGCCAGCAGTGACGACTCCCTCGGCGAGCAGTACTTC. Translated, it gives CASSDDSLGEQYF.

V is TRBV3-1 (or the pseudogene TRBV3-2) and J is TRBJ1-1, with a weak D call TRBD1 (5 bases). The CDR3 has 15 amino acids. V lost 7 bases, J lost 5 bases, and 20 bases lay in between. Per germline, CDR1 LGHDT and CDR2 YNNKEL (reference sequence). In nucleotides, the CDR3 is TGTGCCAGCAAGTCATCAAGGGGAGGGCATACTGAAGCTTTCTTT. It translates to CASKSSRGGHTEAFF.

This chain joins TRBV5-4 and TRBJ1-5; 7 nucleotides line up with TRBD1. The V gene's germline CDR1 is SGHNT and CDR2 YYREEE (reference sequence). The ends lost 8 bases at V and 1 base at J; junction bases unmatched: 6. This CDR3 is built from 14 residues. For the CDR3, the DNA is TGTGCCAGTTCGCAGGGGGTAAGCAATCAGCCCCAGCATTTT. Its protein is CASSQGVSNQPQHF.

The chain carries TRBV25-1 and TRBJ1-1; possibly TRBD1 for D (6 bases). Germline values: CDR1 MGHDK, CDR2 SYGVNS. The CDR3 covers 12 residues. The V and J ends lost 9 bases and 8 bases respectively, with 16 bases between them. The CDR3 loop reads CASGGRRGEAFF. The CDR3 bases are TGTGCCAGTGGGGGCCGTCGTGGAGAAGCTTTCTTT. The full variable domain, completed using reference TRBV25-1 and TRBJ1-1, is EADIYQTPRYLVIGTGKKITLECSQTMGHDKMYWYQQDPGMELHLIHYSYGVNSTEKGDLSSESTVSRIRTEHFPLTLESARPSHTSQYLCASGGRRGEAFFGQGTRLTVV.

This clone was picked up a small number of times. The rearrangement uses TRBV6-5 and TRBJ1-1, with D uncertain. Trimming pared 2 bases from V and 1 base from J, leaving 5 bases between. CDR3 length equals 13 residues. Germline V lookup: CDR1 MNHEY, CDR2 SVGAGI. The CDR3 nucleotides read TGTGCCAGCAGTTACAAACAGAACACTGAAGCTTTCTTT. Its protein is CASSYKQNTEAFF.

V usage is TRBV2 and J usage is TRBJ2-7; 10 bases map to TRBD1. The CDR3 consists of 14 residues. CDR1 is SNHLY and CDR2 is FYNNEI in the germline V gene. The ends lost 6 bases at V and 4 bases at J; junction bases unmatched: 6. In DNA form, the CDR3 reads TGTGCCAGCAGCGACGGGACAGGGGATTACGAGCAGTACTTC. Encoded protein: CASSDGTGDYEQYF.

The rearrangement uses TRBV27 and TRBJ2-1; 7 bases are a match to TRBD2. With V trimmed by 6 bases and J by 5 bases, 10 bases remained unmatched. Germline values: CDR1 MNHEY, CDR2 SMNVEV (reference sequence). The CDR3 sequence is 15 residues long. The CDR3 DNA sequence: TGTGCCAGCAGAATCCCGGGACTATCAAACAATGAGCAGTTCTTC. It translates to CASRIPGLSNNEQFF.

V is TRBV19 and J is TRBJ2-5; D gene unclear. The CDR3 is 18 residues long. Germline V gene sequence: CDR1 LNHDA, CDR2 SQIVND (reference sequence). V was clipped by 5 bases and J by 4 bases, with 26 bases between them. The CDR3 here is CASSLTDLTFRPGETQYF. The CDR3 nucleotides are TGTGCCAGTAGTCTTACTGATCTGACATTCCGGCCCGGAGAGACCCAGTACTTC. The whole variable domain, filled in from reference TRBV19 and TRBJ2-5, reads DGGITQSPKYLFRKEGQNVTLSCEQNLNHDAMYWYRQDPGQGLRLIYYSQIVNDFQKGDIAEGYSVSREKKESFPLTVTSAQKNPTAFYLCASSLTDLTFRPGETQYFGPGTRLLVL.

This sequence joins TRBV10-3 and TRBJ1-4, with TRBD1 matching over 8 bases. CDR3 length equals 13 residues. Germline CDR1 reads ENHRY; CDR2 reads SYGVKD. V lost 10 bases to trimming and J lost 0 bases; unmatched junction nucleotides: 1. The CDR3 loop reads CATQGATNEKLFF. The CDR3 nucleotides are TGTGCCACACAGGGGGCAACTAATGAAAAACTGTTTTTT.

This clone was seen a single time. Written as DNA, the CDR3 is TGTGCCAGCAGTTTATTATCTAACTATGGCTACACCTTC. It yields the protein CASSLLSNYGYTF. The chain is built from TRBV27 and TRBJ1-2, with unresolved D. Germline CDR1 MNHEY, CDR2 SMNVEV (reference sequence). Trimming cost V 1 base and J 0 bases, with 3 bases left between them. The CDR3 consists of 13 residues.

The CDR3 nucleotides read TGCGCCAGCAGGGAGCGGGAGGGCACCGGGGAGCTGTTTTTT. As protein: CASREREGTGELFF. V and J are TRBV10-1 and TRBJ2-2, with 10 positions matching TRBD2. The CDR3 sequence is 14 residues long. Per germline, CDR1 WNHNN and CDR2 SYGVQD (reference sequence). The V gene end was trimmed by 6 bases and the J gene end by 4 bases; junction bases not matched to a gene: 2.

V is TRBV6-1 and J is TRBJ2-5, with D possibly matching TRBD1 (6 bases). The germline V gene encodes CDR1 MNHNS and CDR2 SASEGT. The V gene lost 0 bases and the J gene lost 4 bases, with 15 bases spanning the gap. The CDR3 spans 16 residues. The CDR3 bases are TGTGCCAGCAGTGAAGCGCTATCGGTAGGGGGAGAGACCCAGTACTTC. Residues: CASSEALSVGGETQYF.

This chain joins TRBV5-1 and TRBJ1-2; D may be TRBD1 (5 bases). This CDR3 contains 15 residues. V was clipped by 6 bases and J by 4 bases, with 19 bases between them. Germline loops: CDR1 SGHRS, CDR2 YFSETQ. CDR3 in DNA: TGCGCCAGCAACCCTGTTTCAGGGCGCGCCTATGGCTACACCTTC. Its translation: CASNPVSGRAYGYTF.

The V call is TRBV27, the J call TRBJ2-1; 7 bases are shared with TRBD2. Looked up from germline, CDR1 is MNHEY and CDR2 is SMNVEV (reference sequence). V lost 3 bases to trimming and J lost 4 bases; unmatched junction nucleotides: 9. The CDR3 is 16 residues long. CDR3 residues: CASSFKMAGAYNEQFF. CDR3 nucleotide sequence: TGTGCCAGCAGTTTCAAGATGGCGGGAGCTTACAATGAGCAGTTCTTC.

A few counts support this clone. This same CDR3 is encoded by further DNA sequences in the sample. V and J are TRBV29-1 and TRBJ2-5; the match to TRBD2 covers 11 bases. The CDR3 sequence is 14 residues long. Trimming at V came to 4 bases and at J to 1 base, leaving 2 bases not matched to a gene. Germline CDR1 SQVTM, CDR2 ANQGSEA. CDR3 amino acids: CSVGLAGGQETQYF. The CDR3 nucleotides read TGCAGCGTTGGGCTAGCGGGAGGCCAAGAGACCCAGTACTTC.